This TCR beta chain was recorded in a study of cytomegalovirus exposure and HLA in healthy donors. Study as a whole: Sequencing of about 179 million T cells in an earlier analysis found 90 million to 120 million unique TCR beta sequences. General observations from the study: Altogether, some 170 TCR beta chains were recorded as cytomegalovirus-associated. Analyzed later, most CMV-associated TCR beta chains appeared HLA-restricted.

The PCR used 60 Vbeta and 13 Jbeta primers. Assay used: immunoSEQ multiplex PCR; TCRdb lists only in-frame clones, some missing. The table has 110,000 to 150,000 clones, around four fifths seen once. A word on this clone: Its matching antigen is unknown.

CDR3 length: 16 residues. Per germline, CDR1 MNHEY and CDR2 SMNVEV (reference sequence). V dropped 2 bases and J dropped 2 bases, with 16 bases sitting between them. This TCR derives from a boy between 2 and 10 years old in good health and CMV-seronegative. This chain connects TRBV27 to TRBJ2-7; D is ambiguous. Sequenced input: PBMCs. CDR3 amino acids: CASSLGHPAHPYEQYF. The CDR3 DNA is TGTGCCAGCAGTTTAGGCCATCCAGCGCACCCCTACGAGCAGTACTTC.